The 16 T cell receptor beta chains below come from one sample, sequenced in a study of T cells in women clearing cervical HPV infection. TCRdb's copy holds only in-frame clones and misses some; the assay was immunoSEQ multiplex PCR. This table lists 30,000 to 40,000 clones. Input material: blood buffy coat. The receptors were gathered from a woman aged 18-70 years with a cervical HPV16 infection that either progressed to CIN3+ or cleared (not recorded which).

With regard to this clone: The CDR3 goes on 3 residues after the read ends, and that part is filled in from the germline J gene. This chain connects TRBV18 to TRBJ2-1; 7 bases map to TRBD1. The trim removed 4 bases at V and 9 bases at J, leaving 12 bases unmatched. The CDR3 is 15 residues long. The germline CDR1 and CDR2 sequences are KGHSH and LQKENI. The CDR3 loop is CASSRYEGQTSEQFF. The part of the CDR3 DNA that was read is TGTGCCAGCTCACGTTACGAGGGACAGACGTCTGAG.

CDR3 bases read: TGTGCCAGCGCGGCAGGATGGGACAGTTACTACGAG. Its translation: CASAAGWDSYYE. The full CDR3 reads CASAAGWDSYYEQYF. The gene calls are TRBV27 and TRBJ2-7, with 7 bases lining up with TRBD1. The CDR3 end is not reached by the read, which stops 3 residues before it; the germline J gene fills it in. CDR3 length: 15 residues. The junction had 13 bases not matched to a gene; V was cut back by 8 bases and J by 3 bases. Germline V gene data show CDR1 as MNHEY and CDR2 as SMNVEV (reference sequence).

In the case of this clone: The read falls 3 residues short of the CDR3 end, and the missing part is taken from the germline J gene. This chain joins TRBV20-1 and TRBJ2-5, with TRBD1 matching 10 bases. Trimming removed 5 bases from V and 0 bases from J; junction bases left unmatched: 9. This CDR3 region has 16 residues. Germline CDR1 and CDR2: DFQATT and SNEGSKA (reference sequence). The sequenced CDR3 bases are TGCAGTGCTCTCCAACTAGGGACAGGGGACCAAGAGACC. This codes for CSALQLGTGDQET. The complete CDR3 reads CSALQLGTGDQETQYF.

Turning to this clone: The CDR3 end falls 3 residues outside the read, so it is completed with the germline J gene. The chain is built from TRBV10-3 and TRBJ1-2; possible D gene TRBD1, 5 bases. This CDR3 spans 13 amino acids. CDR1 is ENHRY and CDR2 is SYGVKD in the germline V gene. Trimming took 7 bases from V and 6 from J, leaving 15 bases between them. The CDR3 is CAITPGRGDGYTF. CDR3 bases read: TGTGCCATCACCCCCGGAAGGGGCGATGGC.

About this clone itself: The CDR3 end lies 3 residues beyond the end of the read and is filled in from the germline J gene. The chain joins TRBV7-2 to TRBJ1-2; D not certain. Germline assignment: CDR1 SGHTA and CDR2 FQGNSA. CDR3 size: 15 residues. CDR3 sequence: CASSLVRAGDRDYTF. The covered CDR3 bases are TGTGCCAGCAGCTTAGTTCGGGCGGGAGATCGGGAC. The full variable domain, its missing parts supplied by reference TRBV7-2 and TRBJ1-2, is GAGVSQSPSNKVTEKGKDVELRCDPISGHTALYWYRQSLGQGLEFLIYFQGNSAPDKSGLPSDRFSAERTGGSVSTLTIQRTQQEDSAVYLCASSLVRAGDRDYTFGSGTRLTVV.

Partial CDR3 DNA: TGTGCCAGCAGCTTAGGCGGGAACTCCTACAATGAG. Encoded protein: CASSLGGNSYNE. The full-length CDR3 reads as CASSLGGNSYNEQFF. The genes are TRBV7-7 and TRBJ2-1; TRBD2 might be the D (6 bases). The read ends 3 residues early relative to the CDR3; the germline J gene fills the gap. Germline-derived CDR1 and CDR2 are SSHAT and FNYEAQ (reference sequence). The CDR3 runs 15 residues. V shed 1 base and J shed 0 bases, with 7 bases lying between them.

The CDR3 bases that were read are TGTGCCAGCTCACCACTACAGGGGTATGAA. Translated: CASSPLQGYE. The whole CDR3 sequence is CASSPLQGYEAFF. The chain is built from TRBV18 and TRBJ1-1, with 7 bases aligning to TRBD1. From the germline J gene comes the end of the CDR3, since the read stops 3 residues before it. V lost 1 base to trimming and J lost 7 bases; unmatched junction nucleotides: 3. The CDR3 runs 13 residues. Germline V gives CDR1 KGHSH, CDR2 LQKENI.

Turning to this clone: From the germline J gene comes the end of the CDR3, since the read stops 3 residues before it. The sample carries other DNA sequences with the same CDR3. The chain employs TRBV6-2 or TRBV6-3 and TRBJ1-3; D is uncertain. The CDR3 runs 13 residues. CDR1 and CDR2 from the germline V gene are MNHEY and SVGEGT. V lost 3 bases to trimming and J lost 4 bases, with 7 bases between them. CDR3 sequence reads: CASSYAAGNTIYF. CDR3 bases read: TGTGCCAGCAGTTATGCGGCGGGAAACACC.

About this clone: The read halts 3 residues ahead of the CDR3 end, with the missing end drawn from the germline J gene. V and J are TRBV2 and TRBJ2-7; D might be TRBD2 (7 bases). V shed 2 bases and J shed 0 bases, with 17 bases lying between them. CDR3 size: 17 residues. Germline CDR1 reads SNHLY; CDR2 reads FYNNEI. The CDR3 spells CASSEYGGQGISYEQYF. CDR3 DNA (partial): TGTGCCAGCAGTGAATACGGGGGGCAGGGGATCTCCTACGAG.

For this clone: Read sequence stops 3 residues before the CDR3 end, and the germline J gene provides the missing end. J is TRBJ2-2 and V is TRBV18; D unresolved. This CDR3 region has 15 residues. Germline loops: CDR1 KGHSH, CDR2 LQKENI. The CDR3 bases that were read are TGTGCCAGCTCACCACGGGTGGAAACTAATGAAAAG. Translation gives CASSPRVETNEK. The CDR3 reads in full as CASSPRVETNEKLFF.

The CDR3 loop is CASSGDRFNEKLFF. The covered CDR3 bases are TGTGCCAGCAGCGGAGACAGGTTCAATGAAAAA. The chain is built from TRBV11-2 and TRBJ1-4, with D perhaps TRBD1 (6 bases). Read data end 3 residues before the CDR3 end; the end is taken from the germline J gene. Germline V gene data show CDR1 as SGHAT and CDR2 as FQNNGV. V was pared by 5 bases and J by 5 bases, with 12 bases between. The CDR3 totals 14 residues.

Points on this clone: The missing CDR3 end, 3 residues past where the read stops, is filled in from the germline J gene. This chain links TRBV20-1 with TRBJ2-1; tentatively, D is TRBD2 (5 bases). V lost 4 bases to trimming and J lost 4 bases, with 20 bases between them. CDR1 is DFQATT and CDR2 is SNEGSKA in the germline V gene (reference sequence). There are 16 residues in the CDR3. The DNA read from the CDR3 is TGCAGTGCTACTCACCCTACTAGGAACCATTACAATGAG. Translating gives CSATHPTRNHYNE. The CDR3, in full, reads CSATHPTRNHYNEQFF.

Concerning this clone itself: The CDR3 end is not reached by the read, which stops 3 residues before it; the germline J gene fills it in. The rearrangement uses TRBV6-2 or TRBV6-3 and TRBJ1-3; possibly TRBD1 for D (5 bases). CDR3 size: 14 residues. Germline V gene sequence: CDR1 MNHEY, CDR2 SVGEGT. Trimming left V 6 bases short and J 4 bases short, with 13 bases between. Partial CDR3 DNA: TGTGCCAGCAGCCCCGGGCGGGGCGGAAACACC. Its translation is CASSPGRGGNT. From start to end, the CDR3 is CASSPGRGGNTIYF.

As concerns this clone: Coverage ceases 3 residues before the CDR3 finishes, and the germline J gene fills in the end. The rearrangement uses TRBV7-2 and TRBJ2-3; TRBD2 matches at 8 bases. After removal of 6 bases from V and 0 bases from J, the junction contained 5 bases not matched to a gene. Looked up from germline, CDR1 is SGHTA and CDR2 is FQGNSA. The CDR3 is 15 residues long. CDR3 region: CASRGLAASTDTQYF. The sequenced part of the CDR3 DNA is TGTGCCAGCAGAGGACTAGCAGCTAGCACAGATACG.

Partial CDR3 DNA: TGCGCCAGCAGCTTAGGTGAAAAA. Protein: CASSLGEK. The whole CDR3 reads CASSLGEKLFF. The chain uses TRBV5-1 and TRBJ1-4; unclear D gene. Read data end 3 residues before the CDR3 end; the end is taken from the germline J gene. This CDR3 spans 11 amino acids. Germline CDR1 SGHRS, CDR2 YFSETQ. V lost 2 bases and J 7 bases, leaving 3 bases between the germline ends.

In regard to this clone: The CDR3 is cut off 3 residues early in the read; its end comes from the germline J gene. The chain has TRBV20-1 and TRBJ2-5, with a possible D match to TRBD1 (6 bases). The length of the CDR3 is 14 residues. V shed 0 bases and J shed 4 bases, with 12 bases lying between them. The germline V gene has CDR1 DFQATT and CDR2 SNEGSKA (reference sequence). The chain's CDR3 is CSAREDRGAETQYF. The part of the CDR3 DNA that was read is TGCAGTGCTAGAGAGGACAGAGGGGCAGAGACC.